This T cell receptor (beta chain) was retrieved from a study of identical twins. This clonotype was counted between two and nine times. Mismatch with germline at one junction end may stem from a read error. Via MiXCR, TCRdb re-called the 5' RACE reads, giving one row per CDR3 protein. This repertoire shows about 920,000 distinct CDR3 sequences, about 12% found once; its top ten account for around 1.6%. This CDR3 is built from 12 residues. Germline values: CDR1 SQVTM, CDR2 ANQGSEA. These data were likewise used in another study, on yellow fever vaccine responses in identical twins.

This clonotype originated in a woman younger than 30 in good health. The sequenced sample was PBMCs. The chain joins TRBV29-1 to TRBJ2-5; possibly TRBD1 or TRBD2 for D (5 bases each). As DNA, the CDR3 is TGCAGCGTTGAAGGGGGGTCCTACGACAGCACCTTC. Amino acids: CSVEGGSYDSTF.